The 27 T cell receptor beta chains below come from one sample, sequenced in a study of T cells after yellow fever vaccination. One entry per CDR3 protein, called by TCRdb with MiXCR from the 5' RACE reads. The data show 150,000 to 200,000 distinct CDR3 sequences, with 8% to 13% seen just once and just over 35% held by the top ten. The starting material was CD8+ T cells sorted from PBMCs, obtained 15 days after the yellow fever booster vaccination. These receptor sequences come from a man aged 18 to 29 who received the YFV17D yellow fever vaccine.

This clonotype has a handful of counts. This chain joins TRBV12-3 or TRBV12-4 and TRBJ1-1; 7 positions agree with TRBD1. The V and J ends lost 6 bases and 4 bases, in that order; junction bases with no gene match: 17. This CDR3 spans 17 amino acids. The CDR3 nucleotides read TGTGCCAGCAGGGGGGCACAGGGGAGGCCTTTGACCACTGAAGCTTTCTTT. Translating gives CASRGAQGRPLTTEAFF.

This clonotype has just a few counts. V gene TRBV6-5 combines with J gene TRBJ1-2; 8 nucleotides agree with TRBD1. The CDR3 has 14 residues. V lost 4 bases, J lost 7 bases, and 8 bases stayed unmatched. Germline CDR1 MNHEY, CDR2 SVGAGI. The CDR3 loop reads CASSSGTGYTGYTF. As DNA, the CDR3 is TGTGCCAGCAGTTCCGGGACAGGATATACTGGCTACACCTTC.

The chain's CDR3 is CASSLFGIGAGFSTDTQYF. In DNA, the CDR3 is TGTGCCAGCAGCTTGTTCGGGATCGGGGCAGGGTTTAGCACAGATACGCAGTATTTT. This chain uses TRBV5-5 with TRBJ2-3; D is tentatively TRBD1 or TRBD2 (5 bases each). The germline V gene has CDR1 SGHKS and CDR2 YYEKEE (reference sequence). The CDR3 totals 19 residues. The V gene lost 1 base and the J gene lost 0 bases, with 21 bases spanning the gap.

The chain combines TRBV4-3 with TRBJ2-1, with D possibly matching TRBD2 (6 bases). The germline V gene encodes CDR1 LGHNA and CDR2 YSLEER. This CDR3 spans 16 amino acids. V was pared by 4 bases and J by 4 bases, with 17 bases between. CDR3 sequence: CASSRIGTSQYNEQFF. DNA for the CDR3: TGCGCCAGCAGCCGAATCGGGACTTCGCAGTACAATGAGCAGTTCTTC.

This clonotype appeared a few times. The J gene is TRBJ1-5, the V gene TRBV6-2 or TRBV6-3; D is unclear. V was cut by 0 bases and J by 6 bases, with 6 bases left in between. CDR1 and CDR2 (germline): MNHEY, SVGEGT. The CDR3 length is 13 residues. CDR3 residues: CASSYSSFQPQHF. The CDR3 nucleotides read TGTGCCAGCAGTTACTCGAGTTTTCAGCCCCAGCATTTT.

V gene TRBV7-9 combines with J gene TRBJ1-1, with D possibly being TRBD1 (5 bases). The V end was cut by 5 bases, the J end by 4 bases, with 17 bases between. Germline loops: CDR1 SEHNR, CDR2 FQNEAQ (reference sequence). The CDR3 is made up of 15 amino acids. The CDR3 is CASSLTSGLGTEAFF. The CDR3, as DNA: TGTGCCAGCAGCCTGACCTCGGGGCTGGGCACTGAAGCTTTCTTT.

J is TRBJ2-2 and V is TRBV10-3, with no clear D. The germline V and J ends were trimmed by 2 bases and 3 bases, with 13 bases remaining between them. The germline V gene encodes CDR1 ENHRY and CDR2 SYGVKD. The CDR3 sequence is 16 residues long. The CDR3 here is CAISESTGADTGELFF. In DNA form, the CDR3 reads TGTGCCATCAGTGAGAGTACTGGCGCGGACACCGGGGAGCTGTTTTTT.

The chain has TRBV6-2 or TRBV6-3 and TRBJ1-5; perhaps TRBD1 as D (5 bases). V was shortened by 3 bases and J by 8 bases, with 11 bases between the two germline ends. Germline V gene data show CDR1 as MNHEY and CDR2 as SVGEGT. The CDR3 totals 13 residues. CDR3 sequence (DNA): TGTGCCAGCAGTTATGGGGCGTGGAAGCCCCAGCATTTT. It is translated as CASSYGAWKPQHF.

This chain uses TRBV27 with TRBJ2-3; D possibly uses TRBD1 or TRBD2 (5 bases each). V was cut by 2 bases and J by 2 bases, with 14 bases left in between. CDR3 length: 16 amino acids. Looked up from germline, CDR1 is MNHEY and CDR2 is SMNVEV (reference sequence). As DNA, the CDR3 is TGTGCCAGCAGTTTAGGGACCGCAATGAACACAGATACGCAGTATTTT. This gives the protein CASSLGTAMNTDTQYF.

The genes are TRBV15 and TRBJ2-7; D gene uncertain. Trimming took 2 bases from V and 0 from J, leaving 8 bases between them. Germline CDR1 is LNHNV and CDR2 is YYDKDF (reference sequence). This CDR3 is 14 amino acids long. CDR3 in DNA: TGTGCCACCAGCAGATCACGAGGCTCCTACGAGCAGTACTTC. Protein sequence: CATSRSRGSYEQYF.

This clonotype was seen a few times. The chain uses TRBV4-1 and TRBJ2-7; 7 nucleotides line up with TRBD2. V dropped 0 bases and J dropped 2; count of bases not matched to a gene: 4. Germline loops: CDR1 MGHRA, CDR2 YSYEKL. This CDR3 contains 15 residues. For the CDR3, the DNA is TGCGCCAGCAGCCAAGATAAGGGACTAACCTACGAGCAGTACTTC. This gives the protein CASSQDKGLTYEQYF.

This clonotype was detected a few times. The V and J genes are TRBV11-2 and TRBJ1-1, with D possibly matching TRBD1 (5 bases). CDR3 length: 15 amino acids. V lost 5 bases to trimming and J lost 1 base, with 14 bases between them. Looked up from germline, CDR1 is SGHAT and CDR2 is FQNNGV. The CDR3 region has the DNA TGTGCCAGCAGCCCGGGACGGAGGGGGAACACTGAAGCTTTCTTT. Residues: CASSPGRRGNTEAFF.

This clonotype was picked up many times. CDR3 amino acids: CASSLFSGQAVEQYF. The CDR3 DNA sequence: TGCGCCAGCAGCTTGTTCTCGGGACAGGCGGTCGAGCAGTACTTC. The V call is TRBV5-1, the J call TRBJ2-7; TRBD1 agrees at 8 bases. Trimming took 1 base from V and 6 from J; bases not matched to a gene: 9. Germline loops: CDR1 SGHRS, CDR2 YFSETQ. This CDR3 contains 15 residues. The whole variable domain, remainder taken from reference TRBV5-1 and TRBJ2-7, is KAGVTQTPRYLIKTRGQQVTLSCSPISGHRSVSWYQQTPGQGLQFLFEYFSETQRNKGNFPGRFSGRQFSNSRSEMNVSTLELGDSALYLCASSLFSGQAVEQYFGPGTRLTVT.

This chain connects TRBV7-9 to TRBJ1-6; D uncertain. Looked up from germline, CDR1 is SEHNR and CDR2 is FQNEAQ (reference sequence). The CDR3 spans 18 residues. V shed 6 bases and J shed 0 bases, with 18 bases lying between them. The CDR3 DNA reads TGTGCCAGCAGTTACAACCGGGTCCACAGCTCCTATAATTCACCCCTCCACTTT. Its protein is CASSYNRVHSSYNSPLHF.

This clonotype has just a few counts. The CDR3 protein is CSARPQYGTEETQYF. DNA for the CDR3: TGCAGTGCTAGGCCACAATACGGGACAGAAGAGACCCAGTACTTC. The V gene is TRBV20-1, the J gene TRBJ2-5; 7 bases line up with TRBD1. Germline loops: CDR1 DFQATT, CDR2 SNEGSKA (reference sequence). The CDR3 totals 15 residues. V was clipped by 3 bases and J by 3 bases; unmatched bases: 10.

This clonotype was detected many times. The CDR3 reads CSVDLSQTTYGYTF. CDR3 DNA sequence: TGCAGCGTTGATCTCAGTCAGACCACCTATGGCTACACCTTC. The rearrangement links TRBV29-1 to TRBJ1-2; D call uncertain. CDR1 and CDR2 from the germline V gene are SQVTM and ANQGSEA. The CDR3 covers 14 residues. Between the trimmed V and J ends, which lost 3 bases and 4 bases, there was a span of 15 bases.

This clonotype has a count of ten or more. The genes are TRBV12-5 and TRBJ2-7; D is unresolved. Germline CDR1 and CDR2: LGHNT and FRNRAP. V was trimmed by 6 bases and J by 0 bases, leaving 9 bases between them. The CDR3 runs to 13 residues. CDR3 bases: TGTGCTAGTGGATTCGGGTTCTCCTACGAGCAGTACTTC. This codes for CASGFGFSYEQYF.

Ten or more counts support this clonotype. V usage is TRBV6-5 and J usage is TRBJ1-2; TRBD1 aligns across 10 bases. CDR1 is MNHEY and CDR2 is SVGAGI in the germline V gene. The CDR3 covers 18 residues. V lost 2 bases to trimming and J lost 3 bases; unmatched junction nucleotides: 12. The CDR3 coding sequence is TGTGCCAGCAGTTACGCTTCCCGGGACAGGGGTCTGGACTATGGCTACACCTTC. Encoded protein: CASSYASRDRGLDYGYTF.

This clonotype was detected only a few times. Here the CDR3 DNA reads TGCGCCAGCAGCTTGGGGGACAGGGGAAGGTATGGCTACACCTTC. As protein: CASSLGDRGRYGYTF. The rearrangement uses TRBV5-1 and TRBJ1-2; 10 bases agree with TRBD1. This CDR3 contains 15 residues. Trimming at V came to 0 bases and at J to 5 bases, leaving 4 bases not matched to a gene. Germline V lookup: CDR1 SGHRS, CDR2 YFSETQ.

The J gene is TRBJ2-5, the V gene TRBV6-2 or TRBV6-3; 16 bases fit TRBD2. Per germline, CDR1 MNHEY and CDR2 SVGEGT. CDR3 length equals 17 residues. Trimming took 4 bases from V and 3 from J; bases not matched to a gene: 5. CDR3 amino acids: CASSSGLAGGLEETQYF. CDR3 in DNA: TGTGCCAGCAGTTCGGGACTAGCGGGGGGGTTAGAAGAGACCCAGTACTTC.

A few counts support this clonotype. V gene TRBV11-2 combines with J gene TRBJ2-1; D gene ambiguous. V lost 5 bases to trimming and J lost 11 bases, with 16 bases between them. Per germline, CDR1 SGHAT and CDR2 FQNNGV. The CDR3 is 13 residues long. CDR3 in DNA: TGTGCCAGCAGCATTAGACATAGTTACCAGCAGTTCTTC. Residues: CASSIRHSYQQFF.

The chain links TRBV27 to TRBJ2-4; D may be TRBD1 or TRBD2 (5 bases each). CDR3 size: 15 residues. The V end was cut by 4 bases, the J end by 14 bases, with 24 bases between. CDR1 MNHEY and CDR2 SMNVEV come from the germline V gene (reference sequence). The CDR3 DNA follows: TGTGCCAGCAGTTCCCACCGGGACCCCGGTGAGCTAGAGTACTTC. Encoded protein: CASSSHRDPGELEYF.

V gene TRBV12-3 or TRBV12-4 combines with J gene TRBJ1-5; D possibly corresponds to TRBD1 (5 bases). The V and J ends lost 6 bases and 4 bases respectively, with 16 bases between them. This CDR3 has 15 amino acids. The CDR3 bases are TGTGCCAGCAGGCGAGGGACGCCGATAAATCAGCCCCAGCATTTT. Its translation is CASRRGTPINQPQHF.

This chain uses TRBV20-1 with TRBJ2-1; D possibly corresponds to TRBD2 (5 bases). The CDR3 runs to 13 residues. Trimming took off 6 bases at V and 3 bases at J, with 12 bases between the two ends. CDR1 is DFQATT, CDR2 SNEGSKA, per germline (reference sequence). CDR3 DNA sequence: TGCAGTGCCCCCGCGAGGGACTACAATGAGCAGTTCTTC. Encoded protein: CSAPARDYNEQFF.

This clonotype has just a few counts. The rearrangement links TRBV7-9 to TRBJ2-2, with a tentative D call TRBD2 (6 bases). V was shortened by 8 bases and J by 0 bases, with 16 bases between the two germline ends. There are 16 residues in the CDR3. Germline values: CDR1 SEHNR, CDR2 FQNEAQ (reference sequence). CDR3 coding DNA: TGTGCCAGCGCCCCGGGAGAGGCTTCGAACACCGGGGAGCTGTTTTTT. This codes for CASAPGEASNTGELFF.

The sample holds a few counts of this clonotype. This chain connects TRBV4-2 to TRBJ1-1, with D uncertain. The CDR3 has 15 residues. The germline V gene has CDR1 LGHNA and CDR2 YNFKEQ. Trimming took off 0 bases at V and 0 bases at J, with 8 bases between the two ends. The CDR3: CASSQESLMNTEAFF. Written as DNA, the CDR3 is TGTGCCAGCAGCCAAGAAAGCCTAATGAACACTGAAGCTTTCTTT.

This clonotype was recorded a few times. V and J are TRBV5-1 and TRBJ2-2; D is unresolved. This CDR3 has 15 residues. Germline V gene sequence: CDR1 SGHRS, CDR2 YFSETQ. The ends were cut back, 2 bases at V and 1 base at J, with 9 bases in the middle. The CDR3 region is CASSFSTENTGELFF. The DNA of the CDR3 is TGCGCCAGCAGCTTCTCTACTGAGAACACCGGGGAGCTGTTTTTT.